This TCR beta chain comes out of a study of cytomegalovirus exposure and HLA in healthy donors. Whole-study findings and limits: Most TCR sequences proved rare, with some public TCRs found in many donors. Reports indicate that TCR beta sequences accurately predicted the HLA-A and HLA-B alleles of most subjects.

This clone was detected a few times. Its specificity is not known. Deletions cut 2 bases from V and 4 bases from J, with 14 bases between. The CDR3 runs to 15 residues. Germline V gene sequence: CDR1 MDHEN, CDR2 SYDVKM. PCR involved 60 Vbeta and 13 Jbeta primers. Measured with immunoSEQ multiplex PCR; TCRdb has only the in-frame clones, and not every one. The sample lists fewer than 250,000 clones; 82% were seen once. The TCR sequence derives from a man aged 35-49 years in good health and CMV-seropositive. Sequenced sample: PBMCs. The chain employs TRBV28 and TRBJ1-2; weak D call: TRBD1 (6 bases). CDR3 amino acids: CASSLPQQGIYGYTF. The CDR3 bases are TGTGCCAGCAGTTTACCACAACAGGGAATCTATGGCTACACCTTC.